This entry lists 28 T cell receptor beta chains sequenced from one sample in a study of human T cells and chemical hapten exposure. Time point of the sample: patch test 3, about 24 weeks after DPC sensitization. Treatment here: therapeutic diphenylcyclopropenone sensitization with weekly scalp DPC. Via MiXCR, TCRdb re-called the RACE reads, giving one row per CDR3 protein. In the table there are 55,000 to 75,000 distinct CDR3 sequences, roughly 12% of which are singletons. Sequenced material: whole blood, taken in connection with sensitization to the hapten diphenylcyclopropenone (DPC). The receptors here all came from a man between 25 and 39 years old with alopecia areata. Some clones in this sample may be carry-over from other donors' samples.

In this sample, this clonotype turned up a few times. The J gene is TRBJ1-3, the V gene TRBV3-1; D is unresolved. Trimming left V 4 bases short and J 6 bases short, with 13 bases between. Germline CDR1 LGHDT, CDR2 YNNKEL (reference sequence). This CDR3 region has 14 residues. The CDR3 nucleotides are TGTGCCAGCAGCCCGGATGGGCCCAAAAACACCATATATTTT. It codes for CASSPDGPKNTIYF.

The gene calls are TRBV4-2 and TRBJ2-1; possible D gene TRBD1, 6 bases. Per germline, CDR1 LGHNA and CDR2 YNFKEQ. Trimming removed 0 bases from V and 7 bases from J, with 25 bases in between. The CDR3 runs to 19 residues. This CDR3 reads CASSQDPGPGQGTANEQFF. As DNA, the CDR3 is TGTGCCAGCAGCCAAGATCCGGGTCCTGGGCAGGGGACGGCAAATGAGCAGTTCTTC.

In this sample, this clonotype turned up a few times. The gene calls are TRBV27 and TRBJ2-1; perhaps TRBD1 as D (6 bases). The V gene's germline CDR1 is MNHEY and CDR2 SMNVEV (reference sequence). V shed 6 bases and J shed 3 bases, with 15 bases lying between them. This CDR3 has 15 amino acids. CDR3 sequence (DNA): TGTGCCAGCAGCCCCCGTTGGGACAACTACAATGAGCAGTTCTTC. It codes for CASSPRWDNYNEQFF.

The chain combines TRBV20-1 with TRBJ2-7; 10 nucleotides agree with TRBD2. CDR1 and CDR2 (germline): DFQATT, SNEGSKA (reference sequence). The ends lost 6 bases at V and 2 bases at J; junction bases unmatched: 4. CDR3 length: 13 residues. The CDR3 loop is CSASAGGPYEQYF. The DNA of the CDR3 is TGCAGTGCCTCAGCGGGGGGGCCCTACGAGCAGTACTTC.

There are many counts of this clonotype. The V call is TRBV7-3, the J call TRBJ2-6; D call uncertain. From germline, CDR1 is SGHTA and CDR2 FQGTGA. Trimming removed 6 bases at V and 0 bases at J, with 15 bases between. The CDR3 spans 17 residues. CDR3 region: CASSDTLDRSGANVLTF. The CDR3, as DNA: TGTGCCAGCAGTGACACTTTGGACCGCTCTGGGGCCAACGTCCTGACTTTC.

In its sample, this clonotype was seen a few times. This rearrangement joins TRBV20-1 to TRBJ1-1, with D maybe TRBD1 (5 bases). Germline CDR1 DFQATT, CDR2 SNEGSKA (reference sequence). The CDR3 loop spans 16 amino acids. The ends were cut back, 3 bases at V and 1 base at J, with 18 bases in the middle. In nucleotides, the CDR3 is TGCAGTGCTAGTCCGGGGGGGATTTATGAGAACACTGAAGCTTTCTTT. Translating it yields CSASPGGIYENTEAFF.

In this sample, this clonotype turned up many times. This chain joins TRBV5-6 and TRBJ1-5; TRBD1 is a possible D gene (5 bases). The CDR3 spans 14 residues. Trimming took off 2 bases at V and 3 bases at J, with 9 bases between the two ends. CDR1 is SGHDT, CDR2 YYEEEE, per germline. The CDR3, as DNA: TGTGCCAGCAGCTTAGGACACTTCAATCAGCCCCAGCATTTT. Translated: CASSLGHFNQPQHF.

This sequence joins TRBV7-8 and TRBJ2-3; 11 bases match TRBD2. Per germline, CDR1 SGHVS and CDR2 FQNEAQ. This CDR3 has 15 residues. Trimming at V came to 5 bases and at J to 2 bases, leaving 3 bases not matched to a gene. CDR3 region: CASSRTSGLTDTQYF. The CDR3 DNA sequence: TGTGCCAGCAGCAGGACTAGCGGGCTCACAGATACGCAGTATTTT.

The CDR3 reads CASSLSLGGANTEAFF. CDR3 sequence (DNA): TGTGCCAGCAGTTTATCCCTAGGCGGAGCAAACACTGAAGCTTTCTTT. The rearrangement joins TRBV28 to TRBJ1-1, with D unclear. The germline V and J ends were trimmed by 1 base and 2 bases, with 14 bases remaining between them. Germline V gene lookup returns CDR1 MDHEN and CDR2 SYDVKM. This CDR3 has 16 amino acids.

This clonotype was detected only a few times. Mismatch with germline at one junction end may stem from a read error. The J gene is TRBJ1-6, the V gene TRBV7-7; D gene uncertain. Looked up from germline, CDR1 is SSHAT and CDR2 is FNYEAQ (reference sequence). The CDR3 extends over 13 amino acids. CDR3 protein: CASSLDTVSPLHF. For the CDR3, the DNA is TGTGCTAGCAGCTTAGATACAGTCTCACCCCTCCACTTT.

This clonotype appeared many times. The CDR3 nucleotides read TGTGCCAGTAGTACCTGGGGAGGCTGGATTCCCTCTTCCTCACCCCTCCACTTT. It codes for CASSTWGGWIPSSSPLHF. This chain links TRBV19 with TRBJ1-6; unclear D gene. Germline V lookup: CDR1 LNHDA, CDR2 SQIVND (reference sequence). Trimming took off 4 bases at V and 10 bases at J, with 26 bases between the two ends. The CDR3 is 18 amino acids.

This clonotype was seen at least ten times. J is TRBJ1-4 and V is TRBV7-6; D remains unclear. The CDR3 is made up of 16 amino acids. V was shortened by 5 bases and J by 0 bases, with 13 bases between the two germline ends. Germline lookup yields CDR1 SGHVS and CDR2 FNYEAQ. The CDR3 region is CASSAYILATNEKLFF. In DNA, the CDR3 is TGTGCCAGCAGCGCTTATATTTTAGCAACTAATGAAAAACTGTTTTTT.

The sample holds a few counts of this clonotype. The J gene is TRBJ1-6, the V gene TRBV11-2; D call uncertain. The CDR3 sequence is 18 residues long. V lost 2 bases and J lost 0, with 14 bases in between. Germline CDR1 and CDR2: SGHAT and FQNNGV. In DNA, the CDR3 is TGTGCCAGCAGCTTACCTCCGGGGTCGAGCTCCTATAATTCACCCCTCCACTTT. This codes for CASSLPPGSSSYNSPLHF.

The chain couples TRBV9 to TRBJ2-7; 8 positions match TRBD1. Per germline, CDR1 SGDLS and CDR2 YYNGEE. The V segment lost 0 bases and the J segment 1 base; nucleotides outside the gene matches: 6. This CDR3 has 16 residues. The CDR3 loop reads CASSVEGGQASYEQYF. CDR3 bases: TGTGCCAGCAGCGTAGAGGGGGGACAGGCTTCCTACGAGCAGTACTTC.

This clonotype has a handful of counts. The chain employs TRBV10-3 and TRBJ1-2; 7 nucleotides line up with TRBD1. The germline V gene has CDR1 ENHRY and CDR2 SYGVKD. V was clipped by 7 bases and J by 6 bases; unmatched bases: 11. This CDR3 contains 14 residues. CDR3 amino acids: CAINREGGGDGYTF. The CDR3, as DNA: TGTGCCATCAACCGAGAAGGGGGCGGAGATGGCTACACCTTC.

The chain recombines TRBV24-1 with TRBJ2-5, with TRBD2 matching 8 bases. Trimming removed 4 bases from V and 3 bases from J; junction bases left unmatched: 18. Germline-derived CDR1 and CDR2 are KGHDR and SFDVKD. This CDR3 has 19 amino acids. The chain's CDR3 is CATSDPTSGDRYGEETQYF. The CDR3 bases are TGTGCCACCAGTGACCCTACTAGCGGCGATAGATATGGTGAAGAGACCCAGTACTTC.

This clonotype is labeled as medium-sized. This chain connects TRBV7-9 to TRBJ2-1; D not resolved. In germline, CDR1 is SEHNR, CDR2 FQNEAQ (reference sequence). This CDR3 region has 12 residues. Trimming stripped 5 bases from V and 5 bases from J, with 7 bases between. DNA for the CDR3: TGTGCCAGCAGCCTAGACAACAATGAGCAGTTCTTC. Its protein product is CASSLDNNEQFF.

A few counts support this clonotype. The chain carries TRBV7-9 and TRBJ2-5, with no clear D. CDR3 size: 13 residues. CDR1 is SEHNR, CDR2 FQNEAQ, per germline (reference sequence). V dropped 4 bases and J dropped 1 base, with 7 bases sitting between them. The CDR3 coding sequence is TGTGCCAGCAGCTCCCTCATCCAAGAGACCCAGTACTTC. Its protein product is CASSSLIQETQYF.

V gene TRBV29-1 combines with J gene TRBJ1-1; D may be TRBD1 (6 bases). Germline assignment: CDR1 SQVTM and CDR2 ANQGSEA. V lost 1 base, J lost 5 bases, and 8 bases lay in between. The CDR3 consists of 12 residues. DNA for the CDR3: TGCAGCGTTGAAGGGGGGCGAACTGAAGCTTTCTTT. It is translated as CSVEGGRTEAFF.

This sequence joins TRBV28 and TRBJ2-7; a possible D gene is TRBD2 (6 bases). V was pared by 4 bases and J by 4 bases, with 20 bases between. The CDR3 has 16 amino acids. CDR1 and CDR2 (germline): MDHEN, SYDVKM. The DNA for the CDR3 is TGTGCCAGCAGTTCCCCGAGACTAGTCTCCCGGTACGAGCAGTACTTC. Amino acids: CASSSPRLVSRYEQYF.

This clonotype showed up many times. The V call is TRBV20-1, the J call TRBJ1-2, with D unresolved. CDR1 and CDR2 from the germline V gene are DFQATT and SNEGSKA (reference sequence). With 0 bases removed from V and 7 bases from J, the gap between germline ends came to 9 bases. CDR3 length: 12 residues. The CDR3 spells CSARDPGPGYTF. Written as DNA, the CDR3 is TGCAGTGCTAGAGACCCAGGACCTGGCTACACCTTC.

CDR3 nucleotides: TGTGCCAGCAGGGAACAGGGCAACTATGGCTACACCTTC. It translates to CASREQGNYGYTF. The chain uses TRBV28 and TRBJ1-2; a possible D gene is TRBD1 (6 bases). The CDR3 is 13 residues long. Trimming stripped 6 bases from V and 2 bases from J, with 10 bases between. Germline-derived CDR1 and CDR2 are MDHEN and SYDVKM.

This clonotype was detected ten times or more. DNA for the CDR3: TGTGCCAGCAGCTTGACAGGGGGCAATCAGCCCCAGCATTTT. As protein: CASSLTGGNQPQHF. The chain combines TRBV7-9 with TRBJ1-5; 8 nucleotides align to TRBD1. Germline loops: CDR1 SEHNR, CDR2 FQNEAQ (reference sequence). Losses at the gene ends were 3 bases for V and 2 bases for J; bases not matched to a gene: 0. The CDR3 has 14 residues.

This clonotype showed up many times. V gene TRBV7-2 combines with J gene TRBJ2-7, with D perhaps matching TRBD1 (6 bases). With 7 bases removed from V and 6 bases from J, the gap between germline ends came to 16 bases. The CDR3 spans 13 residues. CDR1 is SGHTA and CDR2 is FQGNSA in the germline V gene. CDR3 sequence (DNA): TGTGCCAGCACCATCCCAGGGGCGGGCGAGCAGTACTTC. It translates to CASTIPGAGEQYF.

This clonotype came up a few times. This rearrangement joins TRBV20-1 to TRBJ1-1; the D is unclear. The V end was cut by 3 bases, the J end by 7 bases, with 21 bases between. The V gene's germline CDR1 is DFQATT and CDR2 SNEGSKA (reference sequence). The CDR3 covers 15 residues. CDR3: CSASDDPGAGSEAFF. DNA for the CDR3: TGCAGTGCTAGCGATGATCCCGGCGCAGGCAGTGAAGCTTTCTTT.

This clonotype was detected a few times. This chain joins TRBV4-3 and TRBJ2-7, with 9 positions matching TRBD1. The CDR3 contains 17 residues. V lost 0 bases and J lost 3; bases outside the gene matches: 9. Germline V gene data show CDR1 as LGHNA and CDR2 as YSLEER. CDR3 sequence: CASSQEQGAGGFYEQYF. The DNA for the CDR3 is TGCGCCAGCAGCCAAGAACAGGGGGCAGGGGGCTTCTACGAGCAGTACTTC.

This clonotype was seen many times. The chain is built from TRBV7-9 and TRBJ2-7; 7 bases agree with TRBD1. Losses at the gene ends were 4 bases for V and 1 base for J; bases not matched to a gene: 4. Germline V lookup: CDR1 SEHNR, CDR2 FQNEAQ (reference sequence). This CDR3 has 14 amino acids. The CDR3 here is CASSSGTESYEQYF. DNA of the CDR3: TGTGCCAGCAGCTCCGGGACAGAATCCTACGAGCAGTACTTC. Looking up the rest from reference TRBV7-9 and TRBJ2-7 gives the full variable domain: DTGVSQNPRHKITKRGQNVTFRCDPISEHNRLYWYRQTLGQGPEFLTYFQNEAQLEKSRLLSDRFSAERPKGSFSTLEIQRTEQGDSAMYLCASSSGTESYEQYFGPGTRLTVT.

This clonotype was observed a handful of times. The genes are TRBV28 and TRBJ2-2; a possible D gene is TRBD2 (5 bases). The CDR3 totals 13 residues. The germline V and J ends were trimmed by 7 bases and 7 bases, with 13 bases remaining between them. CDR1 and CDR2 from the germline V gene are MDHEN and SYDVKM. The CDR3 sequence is CASIQRGGGELFF. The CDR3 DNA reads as TGTGCCAGCATTCAAAGAGGAGGCGGGGAGCTGTTTTTT.